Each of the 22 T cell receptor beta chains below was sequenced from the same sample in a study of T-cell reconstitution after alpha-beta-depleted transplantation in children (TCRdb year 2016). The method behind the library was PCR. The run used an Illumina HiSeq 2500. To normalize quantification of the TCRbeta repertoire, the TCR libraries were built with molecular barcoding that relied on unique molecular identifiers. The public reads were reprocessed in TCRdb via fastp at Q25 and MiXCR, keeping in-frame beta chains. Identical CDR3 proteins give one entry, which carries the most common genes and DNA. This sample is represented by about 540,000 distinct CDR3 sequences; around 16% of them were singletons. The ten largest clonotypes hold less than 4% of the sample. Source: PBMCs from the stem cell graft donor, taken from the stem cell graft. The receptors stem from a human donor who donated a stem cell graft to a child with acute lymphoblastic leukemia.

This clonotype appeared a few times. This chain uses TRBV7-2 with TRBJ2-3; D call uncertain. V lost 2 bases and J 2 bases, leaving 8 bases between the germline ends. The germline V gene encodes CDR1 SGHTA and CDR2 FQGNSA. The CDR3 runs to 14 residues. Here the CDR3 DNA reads TGTGCCAGCAGCTTATTTGGCTTCACAGATACGCAGTATTTT. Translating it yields CASSLFGFTDTQYF.

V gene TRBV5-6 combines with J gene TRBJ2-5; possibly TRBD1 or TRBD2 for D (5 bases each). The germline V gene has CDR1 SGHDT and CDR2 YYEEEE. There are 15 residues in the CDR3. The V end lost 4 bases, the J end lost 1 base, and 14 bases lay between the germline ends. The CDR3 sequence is CASSQGEGAQETQYF. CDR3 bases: TGTGCCAGCAGCCAGGGAGAGGGTGCCCAAGAGACCCAGTACTTC.

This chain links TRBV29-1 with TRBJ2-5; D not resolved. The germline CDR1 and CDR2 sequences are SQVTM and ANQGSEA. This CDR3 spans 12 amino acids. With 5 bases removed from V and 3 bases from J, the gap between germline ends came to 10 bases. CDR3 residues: CSVKWSEETQYF. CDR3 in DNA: TGCAGCGTTAAATGGTCCGAAGAGACCCAGTACTTC.

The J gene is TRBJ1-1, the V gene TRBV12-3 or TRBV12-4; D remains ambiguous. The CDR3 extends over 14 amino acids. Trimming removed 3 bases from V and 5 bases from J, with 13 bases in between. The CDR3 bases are TGTGCCAGCAGTTTTAGGAGGTCGGGGACTGAAGCTTTCTTT. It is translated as CASSFRRSGTEAFF.

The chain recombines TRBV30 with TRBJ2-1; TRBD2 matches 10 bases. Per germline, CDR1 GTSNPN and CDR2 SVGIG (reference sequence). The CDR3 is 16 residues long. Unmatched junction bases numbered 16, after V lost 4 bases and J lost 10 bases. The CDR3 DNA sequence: TGTGCCTGGACTAAAGGGGCTAGCGGGAGCGCTCGCGAGCAGTTCTTC. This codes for CAWTKGASGSAREQFF.

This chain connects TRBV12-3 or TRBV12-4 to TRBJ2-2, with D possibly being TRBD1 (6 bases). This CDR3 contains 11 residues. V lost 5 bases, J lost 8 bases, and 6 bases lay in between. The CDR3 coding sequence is TGTGCCAGCAGTGACAGGGGGGAGCTGTTTTTT. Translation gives CASSDRGELFF.

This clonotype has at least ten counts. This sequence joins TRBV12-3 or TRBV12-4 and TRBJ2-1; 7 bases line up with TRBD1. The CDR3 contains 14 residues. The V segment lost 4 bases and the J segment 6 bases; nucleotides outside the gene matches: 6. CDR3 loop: CASSYTAGGNEQFF. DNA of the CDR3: TGTGCCAGCAGTTATACGGCAGGGGGCAATGAGCAGTTCTTC.

The CDR3 bases are TGTGCCAGCAGGCCGGACAGTCAATATCAGCCCCAGCATTTT. Translation gives CASRPDSQYQPQHF. This chain connects TRBV2 to TRBJ1-5, with a tentative D call TRBD1 (6 bases). V shed 6 bases and J shed 5 bases, with 14 bases lying between them. There are 14 residues in the CDR3. The V gene's germline CDR1 is SNHLY and CDR2 FYNNEI. The variable domain in full, with the rest retrieved from reference TRBV2 and TRBJ1-5, is EPEVTQTPSHQVTQMGQEVILRCVPISNHLYFYWYRQILGQKVEFLVSFYNNEISEKSEIFDDQFSVERPDGSNFTLKIRSTKLEDSAMYFCASRPDSQYQPQHFGDGTRLSIL.

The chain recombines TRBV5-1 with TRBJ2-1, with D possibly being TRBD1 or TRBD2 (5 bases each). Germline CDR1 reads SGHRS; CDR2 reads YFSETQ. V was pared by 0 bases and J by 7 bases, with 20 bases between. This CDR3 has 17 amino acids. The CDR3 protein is CASSLVDGTYIWNEQFF. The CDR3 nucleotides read TGCGCCAGCAGCTTGGTAGACGGGACCTACATATGGAATGAGCAGTTCTTC. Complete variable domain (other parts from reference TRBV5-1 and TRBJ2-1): KAGVTQTPRYLIKTRGQQVTLSCSPISGHRSVSWYQQTPGQGLQFLFEYFSETQRNKGNFPGRFSGRQFSNSRSEMNVSTLELGDSALYLCASSLVDGTYIWNEQFFGPGTRLTVL.

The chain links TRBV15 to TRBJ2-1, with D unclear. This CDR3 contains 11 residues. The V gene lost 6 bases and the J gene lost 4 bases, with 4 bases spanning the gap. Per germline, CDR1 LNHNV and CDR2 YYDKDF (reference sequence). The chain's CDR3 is CATRLYNEQFF. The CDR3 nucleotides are TGTGCCACCAGATTATACAATGAGCAGTTCTTC.

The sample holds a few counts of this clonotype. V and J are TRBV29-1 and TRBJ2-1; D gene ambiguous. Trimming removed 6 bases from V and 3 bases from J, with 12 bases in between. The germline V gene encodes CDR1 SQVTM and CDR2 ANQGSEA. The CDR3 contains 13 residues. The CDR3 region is CSVEQPVYNEQFF. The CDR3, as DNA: TGCAGCGTCGAACAGCCAGTCTACAATGAGCAGTTCTTC.

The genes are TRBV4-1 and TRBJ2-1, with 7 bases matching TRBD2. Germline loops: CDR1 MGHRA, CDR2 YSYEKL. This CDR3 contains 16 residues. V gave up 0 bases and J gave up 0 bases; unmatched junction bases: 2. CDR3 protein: CASSQELAGSYNEQFF. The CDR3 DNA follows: TGCGCCAGCAGCCAAGAATTAGCGGGCTCCTACAATGAGCAGTTCTTC.

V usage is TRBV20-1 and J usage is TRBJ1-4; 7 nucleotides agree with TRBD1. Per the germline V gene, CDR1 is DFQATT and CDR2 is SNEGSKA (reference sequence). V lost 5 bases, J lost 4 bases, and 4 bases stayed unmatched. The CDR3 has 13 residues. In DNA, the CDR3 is TGCAGTGCTGTGGACAGGTTTAATGAAAAACTGTTTTTT. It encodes CSAVDRFNEKLFF.

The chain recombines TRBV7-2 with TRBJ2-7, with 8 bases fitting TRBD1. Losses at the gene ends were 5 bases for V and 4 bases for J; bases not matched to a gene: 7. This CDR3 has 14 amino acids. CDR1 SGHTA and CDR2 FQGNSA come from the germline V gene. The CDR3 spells CASSTVTGGYEQYF. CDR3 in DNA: TGTGCCAGCAGCACAGTTACAGGGGGGTACGAGCAGTACTTC.

The CDR3 DNA sequence: TGTGCCACCAGCGGATATGGACAAGGAAACACCATATATTTT. Its protein product is CATSGYGQGNTIYF. V is TRBV15 and J is TRBJ1-3; perhaps TRBD1 as D (5 bases). There are 14 residues in the CDR3. The V end lost 5 bases, the J end lost 4 bases, and 12 bases lay between the germline ends. Germline V lookup: CDR1 LNHNV, CDR2 YYDKDF (reference sequence).

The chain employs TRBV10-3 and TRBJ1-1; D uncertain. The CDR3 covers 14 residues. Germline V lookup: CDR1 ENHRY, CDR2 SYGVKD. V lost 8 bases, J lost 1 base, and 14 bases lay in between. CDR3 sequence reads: CAISLSLENTEAFF. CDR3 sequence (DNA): TGTGCCATCTCGTTAAGTTTAGAGAACACTGAAGCTTTCTTT.

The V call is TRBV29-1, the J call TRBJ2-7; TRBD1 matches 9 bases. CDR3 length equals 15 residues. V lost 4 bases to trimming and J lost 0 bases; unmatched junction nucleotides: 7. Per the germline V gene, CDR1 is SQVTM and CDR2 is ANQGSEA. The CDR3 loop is CSVAVGQGISYEQYF. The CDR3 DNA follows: TGCAGCGTTGCGGTGGGACAGGGAATCTCCTACGAGCAGTACTTC.

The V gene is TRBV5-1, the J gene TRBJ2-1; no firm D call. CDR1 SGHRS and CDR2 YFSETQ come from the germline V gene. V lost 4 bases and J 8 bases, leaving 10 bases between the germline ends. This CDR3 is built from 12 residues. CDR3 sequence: CASSRRGDEQFF. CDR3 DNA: TGCGCCAGCAGCCGGAGAGGCGATGAGCAGTTCTTC.

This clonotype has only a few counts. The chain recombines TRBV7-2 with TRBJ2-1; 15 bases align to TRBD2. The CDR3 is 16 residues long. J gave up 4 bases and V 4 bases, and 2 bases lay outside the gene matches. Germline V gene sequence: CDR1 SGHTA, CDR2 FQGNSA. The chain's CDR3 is CASSWTSGRDYNEQFF. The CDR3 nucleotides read TGTGCCAGCAGCTGGACTAGCGGGAGGGATTACAATGAGCAGTTCTTC.

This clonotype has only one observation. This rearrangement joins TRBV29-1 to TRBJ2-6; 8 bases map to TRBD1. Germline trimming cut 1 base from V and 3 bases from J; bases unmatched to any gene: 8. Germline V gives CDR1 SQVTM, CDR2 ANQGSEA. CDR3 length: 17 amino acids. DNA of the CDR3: TGCAGCGTTGAAGTCTGGCAGGGGGCTGGTGGGGCCAACGTCCTGACTTTC. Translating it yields CSVEVWQGAGGANVLTF.

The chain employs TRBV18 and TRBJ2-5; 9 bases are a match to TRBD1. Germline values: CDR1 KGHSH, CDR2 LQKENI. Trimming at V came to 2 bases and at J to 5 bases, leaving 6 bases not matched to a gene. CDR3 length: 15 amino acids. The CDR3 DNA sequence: TGTGCCAGCTCACCAGCGGGACAGGGTTATGAGACCCAGTACTTC. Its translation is CASSPAGQGYETQYF.

CDR3 sequence (DNA): TGCAGTGCTAGAGATTCTAGCGGGAGTGTAGATACGCAGTATTTT. Amino acids: CSARDSSGSVDTQYF. The V gene is TRBV20-1, the J gene TRBJ2-3; 10 positions agree with TRBD2. The CDR3 consists of 15 residues. Germline V lookup: CDR1 DFQATT, CDR2 SNEGSKA (reference sequence). The V and J ends lost 0 bases and 5 bases, in that order; junction bases with no gene match: 5.